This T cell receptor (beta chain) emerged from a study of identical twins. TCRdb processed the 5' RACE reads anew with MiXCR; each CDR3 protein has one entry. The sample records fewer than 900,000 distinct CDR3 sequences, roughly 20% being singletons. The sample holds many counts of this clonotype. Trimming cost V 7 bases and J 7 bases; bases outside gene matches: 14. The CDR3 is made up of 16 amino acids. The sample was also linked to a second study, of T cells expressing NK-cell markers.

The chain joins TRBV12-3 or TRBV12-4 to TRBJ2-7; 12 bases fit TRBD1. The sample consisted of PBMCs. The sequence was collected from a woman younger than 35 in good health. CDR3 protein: CASKGTGGVYWKEQYF. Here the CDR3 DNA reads TGTGCCAGCAAGGGGACAGGGGGCGTGTATTGGAAGGAGCAGTACTTC.